A selection of T cell receptor beta chains follows, all from one sample in a study of T cell responses to AZD1222 COVID-19 vaccine. Produced via immunoSEQ multiplex PCR; TCRdb's table is partial and in-frame only. The sample yields 100,000 to 150,000 clones, more than 85% seen once. This material consisted of peripheral blood, taken on day 0 of AZD1222 vaccination. Receptors originate from an adult in good health. Both conserved end residues are part of each CDR3. The D gene is left open where the match is weak.

CDR3 length: 16
D gene: .
J gene: TRBJ1-3
V gene: TRBV2
CDR3 protein: CAFIRSQGGSGNTIYF

CDR3 length: 16
D gene: .
J gene: TRBJ1-6
V gene: TRBV4-1
CDR3 protein: CASSQDLRGYNSPLHF

CDR3 length: 15
D gene: TRBD1
J gene: TRBJ1-1
V gene: TRBV4-3
CDR3 protein: CASSHQGQPNTEAFF

CDR3 length: 15
D gene: TRBD1
J gene: TRBJ2-3
V gene: TRBV19
CDR3 protein: CASSSLTGFTDTQYF

CDR3 length: 11
D gene: .
J gene: TRBJ2-7
V gene: TRBV7-2
CDR3 protein: CASSLLYEQYF

CDR3 length: 14
D gene: TRBD1
J gene: TRBJ1-5
V gene: TRBV28
CDR3 protein: CASSLDRGPQPQHF

CDR3 length: 13
D gene: .
J gene: TRBJ2-7
V gene: TRBV13
CDR3 protein: CASSFGQTYEQYF

CDR3 length: 14
D gene: TRBD1
J gene: TRBJ2-7
V gene: TRBV19
CDR3 protein: CASSRDRVAYEQYF

CDR3 length: 16
D gene: TRBD1
J gene: TRBJ1-2
V gene: TRBV6-6
CDR3 protein: CASSLNGGQGLDGYTF

CDR3 length: 17
D gene: TRBD2
J gene: TRBJ2-1
V gene: TRBV7-8
CDR3 protein: CASSFRLAGSLYNEQFF

CDR3 length: 14
D gene: .
J gene: TRBJ1-1
V gene: TRBV4-3
CDR3 protein: CASSPGGANTEAFF

CDR3 length: 12
D gene: .
J gene: TRBJ2-1
V gene: TRBV5-1
CDR3 protein: CASGTPYNEQFF

CDR3 length: 14
D gene: TRBD1
J gene: TRBJ1-6
V gene: TRBV5-4
CDR3 protein: CASSQGGGNSPLHF

CDR3 length: 14
D gene: .
J gene: TRBJ1-4
V gene: TRBV6-4
CDR3 protein: CAKVGEPRNEKLFF

CDR3 length: 15
D gene: .
J gene: TRBJ1-1
V gene: TRBV28
CDR3 protein: CASSFSIGADTEAFF

CDR3 length: 17
D gene: TRBD2
J gene: TRBJ2-7
V gene: TRBV6-2/TRBV6-3
CDR3 protein: CASSSGTSGGLSYEQYF

CDR3 length: 13
D gene: .
J gene: TRBJ2-4
V gene: TRBV7-3
CDR3 protein: CASSLVAKNIQYF

CDR3 length: 18
D gene: TRBD1
J gene: TRBJ2-6
V gene: TRBV10-3
CDR3 protein: CAISDMRQGPSGANVLTF

CDR3 length: 13
D gene: .
J gene: TRBJ1-6
V gene: TRBV30
CDR3 protein: CAWSVPGNSPLHF

CDR3 length: 18
D gene: TRBD1
J gene: TRBJ1-3
V gene: TRBV23-1
CDR3 protein: CASSPSPGQGSSGNTIYF

CDR3 length: 15
D gene: .
J gene: TRBJ2-3
V gene: TRBV15
CDR3 protein: CATSRPLFSTDTQYF

CDR3 length: 14
D gene: TRBD2
J gene: TRBJ2-3
V gene: TRBV13
CDR3 protein: CASRERENTDTQYF

CDR3 length: 16
D gene: TRBD1
J gene: TRBJ2-2
V gene: TRBV11-3
CDR3 protein: CASSLVGTANTGELFF